These 10 T cell receptor beta chains share one sample of origin, sequenced in a study of T-cell reconstitution after alpha-beta-depleted transplantation in children (dated by TCRdb to about 2016). Preparation of the library involved PCR. The sequencer was an Illumina HiSeq 2500. TCR libraries were prepared with molecular barcoding, using unique molecular identifiers to normalize TCRbeta repertoire quantification. TCRdb cleaned the public reads at Q25 with fastp, built clones with MiXCR and kept in-frame beta chains. When rows share a CDR3 protein, they turn into one entry using the most common DNA and genes. This sample is represented by 200,000 to 300,000 distinct CDR3 sequences; roughly 23% of them were singletons. The leading ten clones occupy around 2.5% of the sample. Interpreted using the paper, the treatment or condition label stands for: allogeneic hematopoietic cell transplantation with graft depleted of TCRalphabeta T cells and CD19 B cells.

The sample in question was PBMCs, obtained before TCRalphabeta/CD19-depleted stem cell transplant. These receptors all come from a girl aged 2 to 9 with Fanconi anemia, due to receive a stem cell transplant.

This clonotype was seen many times. The chain recombines TRBV20-1 with TRBJ2-1; maybe TRBD2 (5 bases). V was pared by 2 bases and J by 3 bases, with 14 bases between. The germline V gene encodes CDR1 DFQATT and CDR2 SNEGSKA (reference sequence). CDR3 length: 15 amino acids. The CDR3 region is CSARSRVTFYNEQFF. The CDR3 coding sequence is TGCAGTGCTAGATCGCGGGTGACGTTCTACAATGAGCAGTTCTTC.

This clonotype was found many times. The chain joins TRBV29-1 to TRBJ2-7, with D perhaps given as TRBD1 or TRBD2 (5 bases each). The CDR3 has 12 residues. V was clipped by 2 bases and J by 4 bases, with 9 bases between them. The V gene's germline CDR1 is SQVTM and CDR2 ANQGSEA. CDR3 sequence reads: CSVETRGYEQYF. The CDR3 region has the DNA TGCAGCGTTGAAACGAGGGGTTACGAGCAGTACTTC.

This clonotype was found many times. The chain employs TRBV29-1 and TRBJ1-2, with D unresolved. CDR3 length: 11 amino acids. Trimming took off 4 bases at V and 4 bases at J, with 7 bases between the two ends. CDR1 and CDR2 (germline): SQVTM, ANQGSEA. The CDR3 DNA follows: TGCAGCGTTGTACAGCCCTATGGCTACACCTTC. Amino acids: CSVVQPYGYTF.

The chain uses TRBV7-2 and TRBJ2-3; 12 nucleotides match TRBD2. The CDR3 is 16 amino acids. J lost 6 bases, V lost 0 bases, and 4 bases had no gene match. Germline V CDR1 and CDR2: SGHTA, FQGNSA. Written as DNA, the CDR3 is TGTGCCAGCAGCTTAGCACTAGCGGGAGGAGGGGATACGCAGTATTTT. Its protein is CASSLALAGGGDTQYF.

In its sample, this clonotype was seen many times. The chain is built from TRBV6-5 and TRBJ2-2; D gene unclear. The CDR3 totals 17 residues. V was cut by 2 bases and J by 0 bases, with 13 bases left in between. Looked up from germline, CDR1 is MNHEY and CDR2 is SVGAGI. In DNA, the CDR3 is TGTGCCAGCAGTTACAAAGGGCCGACCGCGAACACCGGGGAGCTGTTTTTT. As protein: CASSYKGPTANTGELFF.

This clonotype was found a few times. The chain recombines TRBV11-2 with TRBJ2-1; 7 nucleotides agree with TRBD2. V was pared by 4 bases and J by 2 bases, with 11 bases of the junction left unmatched. The germline CDR1 and CDR2 sequences are SGHAT and FQNNGV. The CDR3 covers 17 residues. The CDR3 sequence is CASSSPGGGRTYNEQFF. The CDR3 DNA is TGTGCCAGCAGCTCTCCTGGGGGGGGGAGAACCTACAATGAGCAGTTCTTC.

In this sample, this clonotype turned up many times. The chain employs TRBV29-1 and TRBJ1-1; D is unresolved. Germline V CDR1 and CDR2: SQVTM, ANQGSEA. This CDR3 contains 13 residues. Trimming took off 6 bases at V and 0 bases at J, with 11 bases between the two ends. The CDR3 sequence: CSVEHWLNTEAFF. CDR3 coding DNA: TGCAGCGTAGAGCACTGGCTGAACACTGAAGCTTTCTTT. Looking up the rest from reference TRBV29-1 and TRBJ1-1 gives the full variable domain: SAVISQKPSRDICQRGTSLTIQCQVDSQVTMMFWYRQQPGQSLTLIATANQGSEATYESGFVIDKFPISRPNLTFSTLTVSNMSPEDSSIYLCSVEHWLNTEAFFGQGTRLTVV.

This clonotype was counted ten times or more. This rearrangement joins TRBV29-1 to TRBJ2-1; 7 bases match TRBD2. With V trimmed by 2 bases and J by 8 bases, 12 bases remained unmatched. The germline CDR1 and CDR2 sequences are SQVTM and ANQGSEA. The CDR3 sequence is 15 residues long. The CDR3 reads CSVEPKWRESDEQFF. CDR3 nucleotides: TGCAGCGTTGAACCCAAATGGCGGGAGAGCGATGAGCAGTTCTTC.

In this sample, this clonotype turned up a few times. The chain employs TRBV29-1 and TRBJ1-1, with D perhaps matching TRBD1 (5 bases). Germline CDR1 SQVTM, CDR2 ANQGSEA. V was pared by 3 bases and J by 7 bases, with 21 bases between. This CDR3 has 15 amino acids. The CDR3 DNA sequence: TGCAGCGTTGACTGGCAGGGAAGTCCCACAGGTGAAGCTTTCTTT. It is translated as CSVDWQGSPTGEAFF.

The rearrangement links TRBV6-5 to TRBJ2-1; D is unresolved. The V and J ends lost 2 bases and 0 bases respectively, with 8 bases between them. CDR3 length: 15 residues. Germline loops: CDR1 MNHEY, CDR2 SVGAGI. The CDR3 nucleotides read TGTGCCAGCAGTTACGCGGACCCCTCCTACAATGAGCAGTTCTTC. As protein: CASSYADPSYNEQFF.